The source of this TCR beta chain is a study of T cells after yellow fever vaccination. TCRdb redid the calling of the 5' RACE reads with MiXCR, one entry per CDR3 protein. The table includes a few hundred thousand distinct CDR3 sequences, approximately 3.3% detected once. V lost 5 bases to trimming and J lost 3 bases; unmatched junction nucleotides: 6. The CDR3 runs 15 residues. This sequence originates from a man in his late teens or twenties who received the YFV17D yellow fever vaccine. The V call is TRBV12-3 or TRBV12-4, the J call TRBJ2-1, with 8 bases that match TRBD1. The sequencing here drew on CD4+ T cells sorted from PBMCs, taken 10 days after the yellow fever booster vaccination. The CDR3 spells CASSPRTGHYNEQFF. Here the CDR3 DNA reads TGTGCCAGCAGTCCCAGGACAGGGCACTACAATGAGCAGTTCTTC.